This entry describes one T cell receptor (beta chain). This CDR3 has 14 residues. Germline V gene lookup returns CDR1 SGHRS and CDR2 YFSETQ. This record comes from a study of blood T cell repertoires in COVID-19. Study background: Sites in the United States, Italy and Spain provided acute and convalescent COVID-19 samples. The cDNA or gDNA used as material had been derived from T cells, B-cell-depleted T cells, or PBMCs.

In the original analysis: Amplification with reference gene primers provided the estimates of nucleated cell counts. Some clones are missing from TCRdb's copy, which holds only in-frame ones; the method was immunoSEQ multiplex PCR. That table supplies the V and J calls and clone size; D and trimming were determined from the DNA. This table has approximately 89,000 clones, 75% to 90% appearing once. This clonotype was obtained from a human donor in a cohort sampled during active COVID-19. This rearrangement joins TRBV5-1 to TRBJ2-3; TRBD2 is a possible D gene (5 bases). The sequencing sample was made of peripheral blood. The CDR3 DNA sequence: TGCGGATCGACTGGAGGATTTAGCACAGATACGCAGTATTTT. It encodes CGSTGGFSTDTQYF.